This paragraph reports one T cell receptor (beta chain). The data originate from a study of blood T cell repertoires in COVID-19. Study information: Italy, Spain and the United States were the sources of the convalescent and acute COVID-19 samples. In each case, the material was cDNA or gDNA derived from T cells, B-cell-depleted T cells, or PBMCs.

With 4 bases removed from V and 3 bases from J, the gap between germline ends came to 13 bases. CDR3 length: 14 amino acids. Germline V gives CDR1 LGHDT, CDR2 YNNKEL (reference sequence). Methods used by the authors: Cell counts per sample came from amplifying reference gene primers. This table comes from immunoSEQ multiplex PCR, and its TCRdb copy is limited to in-frame clones, with some not included. D and trimming were read from the DNA, whereas the V and J calls and clone size are those reported in that table. This table holds about 36,000 clones, about 81% found once. Sequenced sample: peripheral blood. The receptor was isolated from a human donor in a cohort sampled during active or convalescent COVID-19. The donor label of this sample is uncertain. The rearrangement links TRBV3-1 (or the pseudogene TRBV3-2) to TRBJ2-7; the D gene is possibly TRBD1 (5 bases). For the CDR3, the DNA is TGTGCCAGCAGCCCCAGGGATTTCGGCTACGAGCAGTACTTC. Encoded protein: CASSPRDFGYEQYF.